This T cell receptor beta chain originates from a study of T cells in localized non-small cell lung cancer (TCRdb year 2020). Background for the entire study: The study analyzed T cell repertoires of about 230 early-stage NSCLC patients, comparing tumors and uninvolved tumor-adjacent lungs. The cohort consisted of approximately 240 treatment-naive NSCLC patients whose localized lung tumors had been resected. A mean age of approximately 70 years was recorded for the NSCLC patients, of whom 129 were male and 85 to 110 were female.

At diagnosis, tumor, uninvolved tumor-adjacent lung and peripheral blood were collected and then preserved as a mix of FFPE and fresh-frozen material. Beyond this particular receptor, the publication reports: Because the study design was exploratory, TCR variables were selected using unadjusted p-values without false-discovery rate correction. A median of roughly 60 of the top 100 tumor clones were detected in paired uninvolved adjacent lung, and around 27 of these tumor clones were also found among the top 100 clones of the paired uninvolved adjacent lung. Uninvolved tumor-adjacent lung showed the highest T cell clonality, higher than tumor, which suggests more focused antigenic responses in the uninvolved tumor-adjacent lung. Longer overall survival was associated with higher T cell density in blood, whereas shorter survival was associated with higher clonality in adjacent lung. Because multi-region sequencing of the tumors was not done, intratumor heterogeneity could not be ruled out.

This clone turned up a few times. Its cognate antigen has yet to be identified. Relative to the germline gene, one junction end is altered; a read error may explain this. TCR beta CDR3 regions were sequenced from DNA using the immunoSEQ Assay. Regarding the original processing steps: To compute T cell density, TCR beta template counts were normalized to usable DNA, which was estimated by amplifying housekeeping genes. Richness was estimated using the preseqR package, with extrapolation to 400,000 templates for PBMC samples and to 120,000 templates for tissue samples. Clonality was calculated as one minus Pielou's evenness. Tissue-enriched TCRs were identified through differential abundance testing performed on productive amino-acid clonotypes, with a minimum total count of 5 and an alpha of 0.1. The Jaccard Index and the Morisita Overlap Index were used to quantify repertoire overlap between compartments. GLIPH grouped TCR beta CDR3s together with public tetramer-defined viral CDR3s, and a viral motif had to include at least three viral sequences and also show V-gene enrichment. The source is immuneACCESS, and TCRdb retained only in-frame sequences with V and J called. Part of the clones is not carried over; for the studies checked, unresolved V genes explain less than half of this, and the remainder is unexplained. V, J and clone size reflect that table, while D and trimming were determined from the DNA. The sample contains 3,500 to 4,500 clones, under 25% of them found a single time. The ten largest make up around 5.2% of the sample.

CDR1 MNHGY and CDR2 SAAAGT are derived from the germline V gene. From cysteine to phenylalanine, the CDR3 is 14 amino acids long. Left in the record is the CDR3 DNA by itself, 42 bases read in frame from the first base. The V and J segments used are TRBV6-8 and TRBJ2-5; 8 central nucleotides agree with TRBD2. This TCR derives from a female donor of 60 years or more with stage I lung adenocarcinoma. The sequenced sample was lung tumor tissue, obtained before any cancer treatment. The DNA reads as follows: TGTGCCATCAGTGGAACGGGACTAGAGGCGACCCAGTACTTC. It codes for CAISGTGLEATQYF.